The present entry profiles one TCR beta chain with its context. J was trimmed by 5 bases and V by 1 base; bases with no gene match: 11. The V gene's germline CDR1 is SGHAT and CDR2 FQNNGV. The CDR3 runs 16 residues. These data come from a study of T cell repertoires in cytomegalovirus infection. TCRdb reprocessed the reads with MiXCR, giving one entry per CDR3 protein. The table includes approximately 150,000 distinct CDR3 sequences, approximately 17% detected once. This sequence was found in a human donor in good health (CMV status not recorded). Some clones in this sample may be carry-over from other donors' samples. Sequencing used CD8+ T cells from PBMCs. V usage is TRBV11-2 and J usage is TRBJ2-7; 7 bases match TRBD2. CDR3 residues: CASSLGAQRDFNEQYF. In DNA, the CDR3 is TGTGCCAGCAGCTTAGGGGCCCAGCGGGACTTCAACGAGCAGTACTTC.